This TCR beta chain is from a study of PD-1 blockade in classical Hodgkin lymphoma. The V gene's germline CDR1 is MDHEN and CDR2 SYDVKM. This CDR3 is built from 15 residues. V was pared by 3 bases and J by 9 bases, with 17 bases between. Assay used: immunoSEQ multiplex PCR; TCRdb lists only in-frame clones, some missing. The sample lists under 130,000 clones, roughly nine tenths occurring once. Sample time point: cycle 4 day 1 (C4D1), after 5 to 7 weeks of nivolumab. Each of the patients experienced relapse following autologous stem cell transplantation, and their brentuximab vedotin exposure differed.

This sequence originates from a human donor with classical Hodgkin lymphoma. The chain links TRBV28 to TRBJ1-4; TRBD1 is a possible D gene (5 bases). The sample consisted of peripheral blood mononuclear cells (PBMCs), taken before the fourth cycle of nivolumab. The CDR3, as DNA: TGTGCCAGCAGTTTTAACCCCAGGCAGGGCCAAAAACTGTTTTTT. Amino acids: CASSFNPRQGQKLFF. The full variable domain, in which reference TRBV28 and TRBJ1-4 provide the parts outside the CDR3, is DVKVTQSSRYLVKRTGEKVFLECVQDMDHENMFWYRQDPGLGLRLIYFSYDVKMKEKGDIPEGYSVSREKKERFSLILESASTNQTSMYLCASSFNPRQGQKLFFGSGTQLSVL.